The T cell receptor beta chain under discussion was sequenced for a study of CD8 T cells in ankylosing spondylitis. Study findings and constraints: CD8+ by phenotype, disease-linked clones were relatively rare in peripheral blood. From matched ankylosing spondylitis synovial fluid, disease-linked clones were reportedly recovered at significantly enriched levels.

There are many counts of this clonotype. Its cognate antigen is unknown. V was pared by 6 bases and J by 4 bases, with 14 bases between. CDR3 length: 14 residues. In TCRdb, the 5' RACE reads were re-called with MiXCR into one record per CDR3 protein. Among 150,000 to 200,000 distinct CDR3 sequences, about 20% were seen once, and the ten largest hold 4.3%. The chain employs TRBV12-3 or TRBV12-4 and TRBJ2-3; D perhaps matches TRBD2 (6 bases). This receptor was identified in a male donor aged 5 to 29 with ankylosing spondylitis or in good health (not recorded which). The sequencing sample was made of blood, either unsorted or a sorted T cell fraction (not recorded which). The DNA of the CDR3 is TGTGCCAGCAGCCAAGGAGGGTTCGCAGATACGCAGTATTTT. Its protein is CASSQGGFADTQYF.